This TCR beta chain derives from a study of identical twins. The table lists this clonotype with a few counts. TCRdb re-called the 5' RACE reads with MiXCR, one entry per CDR3 protein. The data contain roughly 720,000 distinct CDR3 sequences, approximately 18% of them singletons. The CDR3 runs to 13 residues. The V end was cut by 6 bases, the J end by 4 bases, with 12 bases between. The sample was also reused in another study, on T cells expressing NK-cell markers.

The chain carries TRBV12-3 or TRBV12-4 and TRBJ1-1, with D uncertain. Sequences were obtained from PBMCs. The receptor was derived from a woman younger than 35 in good health. CDR3 nucleotides: TGTGCCAGCAGCACAATGATAGGCACTGAAGCTTTCTTT. Translated, it gives CASSTMIGTEAFF.